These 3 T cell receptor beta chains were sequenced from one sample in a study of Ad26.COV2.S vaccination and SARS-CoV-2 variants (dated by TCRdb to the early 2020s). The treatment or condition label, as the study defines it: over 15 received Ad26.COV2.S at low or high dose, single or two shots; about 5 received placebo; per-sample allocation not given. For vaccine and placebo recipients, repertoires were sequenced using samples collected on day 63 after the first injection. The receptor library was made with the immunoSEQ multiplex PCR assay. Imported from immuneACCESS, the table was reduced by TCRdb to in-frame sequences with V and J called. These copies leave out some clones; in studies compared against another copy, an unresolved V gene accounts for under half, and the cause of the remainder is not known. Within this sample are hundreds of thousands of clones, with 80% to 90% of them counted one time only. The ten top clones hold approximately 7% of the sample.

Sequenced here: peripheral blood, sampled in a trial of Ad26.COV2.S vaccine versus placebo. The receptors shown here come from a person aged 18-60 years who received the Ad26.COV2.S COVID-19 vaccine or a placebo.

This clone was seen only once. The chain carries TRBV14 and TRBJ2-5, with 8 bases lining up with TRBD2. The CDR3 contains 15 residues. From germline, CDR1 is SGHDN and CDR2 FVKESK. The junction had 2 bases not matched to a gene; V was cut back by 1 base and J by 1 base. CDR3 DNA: TGTGCCAGCAGCCAAGTGCGGGGGGTCCAAGAGACCCAGTACTTC. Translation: CASSQVRGVQETQYF.

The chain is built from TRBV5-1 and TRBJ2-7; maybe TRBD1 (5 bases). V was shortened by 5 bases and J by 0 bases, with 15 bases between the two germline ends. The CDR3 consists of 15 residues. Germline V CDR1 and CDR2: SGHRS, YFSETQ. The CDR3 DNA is TGCGCCAGCAGAAAGGGGTACCAGAGCTCCTACGAGCAGTACTTC. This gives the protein CASRKGYQSSYEQYF.

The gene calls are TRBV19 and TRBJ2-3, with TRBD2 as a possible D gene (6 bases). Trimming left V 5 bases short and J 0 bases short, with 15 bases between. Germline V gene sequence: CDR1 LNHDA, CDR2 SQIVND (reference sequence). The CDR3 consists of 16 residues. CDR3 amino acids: CASSPGTYLSTDTQYF. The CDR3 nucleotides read TGTGCCAGTAGTCCCGGGACTTATCTTAGCACAGATACGCAGTATTTT.